The 13 T cell receptor beta chains in this list originate from one sample, sequenced in a study of shared clonotypes between healthy human individuals. Profiled with immunoSEQ multiplex PCR; TCRdb holds only in-frame clones, not every one. The sample has about 960,000 clones, about three quarters seen once; the top ten hold nearly 1.5%. Sequencing used memory CD4+ T cells sorted from blood. Sample subset: CD45RA-negative fraction. These receptor sequences come from a man younger than 30 in good health.

This sequence joins TRBV5-1 and TRBJ1-4; 7 positions agree with TRBD1. The CDR3 sequence is 13 residues long. CDR1 and CDR2 (germline): SGHRS, YFSETQ. J lost 5 bases, V lost 6 bases, and 4 bases had no gene match. In nucleotides, the CDR3 is TGCGCCAGCACGACAGGGAGGAATGAAAAACTGTTTTTT. This encodes CASTTGRNEKLFF.

The chain combines TRBV7-2 with TRBJ2-5, with 16 bases lining up with TRBD2. The CDR3 sequence is 16 residues long. Germline values: CDR1 SGHTA, CDR2 FQGNSA. Trimming took 3 bases from V and 5 from J; bases not matched to a gene: 3. The CDR3 region is CASSLGLAGGPETQYF. The DNA of the CDR3 is TGTGCCAGCAGCTTGGGACTAGCGGGAGGGCCCGAGACCCAGTACTTC.

The chain uses TRBV6-1 and TRBJ2-5; D gene unclear. Deletions cut 4 bases from V and 0 bases from J, with 9 bases between. Germline lookup yields CDR1 MNHNS and CDR2 SASEGT. The CDR3 extends over 14 amino acids. CDR3 DNA sequence: TGTGCCAGCAGTGCCGAGTGGTACCAAGAGACCCAGTACTTC. Its protein is CASSAEWYQETQYF.

The gene calls are TRBV13 and TRBJ2-5; D could derive from TRBD1 or TRBD2 (6 bases each). The germline V gene has CDR1 PRHDT and CDR2 FYEKMQ (reference sequence). This CDR3 comprises 16 residues. V lost 4 bases and J 1 base, leaving 16 bases between the germline ends. CDR3 nucleotides: TGTGCCAGCAGCTGGGCCCTGGGGGGCGCCCAAGAGACCCAGTACTTC. Translating gives CASSWALGGAQETQYF.

This rearrangement joins TRBV9 to TRBJ1-2; D is perhaps TRBD1 (5 bases). Trimming took 3 bases from V and 5 from J, leaving 11 bases between them. CDR3 length: 13 amino acids. The V gene's germline CDR1 is SGDLS and CDR2 YYNGEE. CDR3 DNA sequence: TGTGCCAGCAGCGATCAGGGTGGATATGGCTACACCTTC. It is translated as CASSDQGGYGYTF.

V and J are TRBV2 and TRBJ2-5, with D tentatively TRBD2 (6 bases). The CDR3 spans 14 residues. V was shortened by 2 bases and J by 4 bases, with 11 bases between the two germline ends. Germline V gene sequence: CDR1 SNHLY, CDR2 FYNNEI. The CDR3: CASSERLVGETQYF. CDR3 sequence (DNA): TGTGCCAGCAGTGAACGACTAGTCGGAGAGACCCAGTACTTC. The full variable domain, its missing parts supplied by reference TRBV2 and TRBJ2-5, is EPEVTQTPSHQVTQMGQEVILRCVPISNHLYFYWYRQILGQKVEFLVSFYNNEISEKSEIFDDQFSVERPDGSNFTLKIRSTKLEDSAMYFCASSERLVGETQYFGPGTRLLVL.

This sequence joins TRBV28 and TRBJ1-6; 7 positions match TRBD1. The V gene end was trimmed by 3 bases and the J gene end by 10 bases; junction bases not matched to a gene: 6. Germline V lookup: CDR1 MDHEN, CDR2 SYDVKM. The CDR3 runs to 14 residues. CDR3: CASSFPDRTSPLHF. CDR3 sequence (DNA): TGTGCCAGCAGTTTTCCGGACAGGACATCACCCCTCCACTTT.

Here the CDR3 DNA reads TGTGCCAGCAGTGAATATATTCAGGGGGGTTCCTACGAGCAGTACTTC. This translates into CASSEYIQGGSYEQYF. This chain links TRBV25-1 with TRBJ2-5; a weak D match, TRBD1 (7 bases). The J call may be in error: the DNA end matches TRBJ2-7 better. This CDR3 is 16 amino acids long. Germline CDR1 reads MGHDK; CDR2 reads SYGVNS.

V and J are TRBV4-1 and TRBJ2-3; tentatively, D is TRBD1 (6 bases). The CDR3 covers 17 residues. The germline V and J ends were trimmed by 0 bases and 2 bases, with 15 bases remaining between them. The germline V gene encodes CDR1 MGHRA and CDR2 YSYEKL. CDR3 residues: CASSQDHTGKLTDTQYF. The CDR3 DNA is TGCGCCAGCAGCCAAGACCATACAGGGAAGCTCACAGATACGCAGTATTTT.

J is TRBJ1-6 and V is TRBV11-2, with a tentative D call TRBD1 (5 bases). The V end was cut by 1 base, the J end by 3 bases, with 7 bases between. This CDR3 is 15 amino acids long. Germline CDR1 is SGHAT and CDR2 is FQNNGV. CDR3 nucleotide sequence: TGTGCCAGCAGCTTAGGGGGGGTCTATAATTCACCCCTCCACTTT. As protein: CASSLGGVYNSPLHF.

This clone appeared once. This chain connects TRBV28 to TRBJ1-5, with a possible D match to TRBD1 (6 bases). The V end was cut by 5 bases, the J end by 5 bases, with 16 bases between. Germline V gene lookup returns CDR1 MDHEN and CDR2 SYDVKM. CDR3 size: 15 residues. CDR3 sequence (DNA): TGTGCCAGCAGTGCCCCGACAGGAGATCATCAGCCCCAGCATTTT. It is translated as CASSAPTGDHQPQHF.

The chain uses TRBV7-6 and TRBJ1-1; D ambiguous. Trimming left V 5 bases short and J 1 base short, with 17 bases between. The CDR3 extends over 16 amino acids. The germline CDR1 and CDR2 sequences are SGHVS and FNYEAQ. The CDR3 reads CASSPSGNAENTEAFF. The DNA for the CDR3 is TGTGCCAGCAGCCCAAGCGGGAACGCCGAGAACACTGAAGCTTTCTTT.

This clone was picked up many times. This sequence joins TRBV29-1 and TRBJ1-2; D possibly corresponds to TRBD1 (5 bases). V gave up 4 bases and J gave up 4 bases, with 19 bases separating them. The CDR3 spans 15 residues. From germline, CDR1 is SQVTM and CDR2 ANQGSEA. CDR3 region: CSVGTGTIASYGYTF. The CDR3 region has the DNA TGCAGCGTTGGTACCGGGACGATTGCGTCCTATGGCTACACCTTC.